The T cell receptor (beta chain) under discussion was sequenced for a study of T cell repertoires in cytomegalovirus infection. Overall study context: Shared public TCR beta signatures pointed to both CMV infection and a matching HLA type.

Germline assignment: CDR1 SEHNR and CDR2 FQNEAQ (reference sequence). CDR3 length: 12 residues. Trimming stripped 5 bases from V and 5 bases from J, with 10 bases between. Many counts were recorded for this clonotype. TCRdb reprocessed the reads via MiXCR and lists one record per CDR3 protein. The sample includes about 310,000 distinct CDR3 sequences, under 20% of them seen just once. This sequence joins TRBV7-9 and TRBJ2-7, with D perhaps matching TRBD2 (6 bases). This clonotype originated in a human donor in good health (CMV status not recorded). Some clones in this sample may be carry-over from other donors' samples. Source material: PBMCs. The CDR3 here is CASSLRGHEQYF. The CDR3 DNA sequence: TGTGCCAGCAGCCTGCGGGGCCACGAGCAGTACTTC. Filled out from reference TRBV7-9 and TRBJ2-7, the complete variable domain reads DTGVSQNPRHKITKRGQNVTFRCDPISEHNRLYWYRQTLGQGPEFLTYFQNEAQLEKSRLLSDRFSAERPKGSFSTLEIQRTEQGDSAMYLCASSLRGHEQYFGPGTRLTVT.